The 30 T cell receptor beta chains below were found in one sample sequenced in a study of CD8+CD57+ T cells in acquired aplastic anemia. Genomic DNA, serving as template, underwent TCR beta VDJ and CDR3 profiling. TCRdb processed the reads anew with MiXCR; each CDR3 protein has one entry. The sample has 180,000 or so distinct CDR3 sequences; roughly three fifths are singletons. Patients picked for sequencing had shown CD8+CD57+ cell expansion detected by flow cytometry. Material: sorted CD4+, CD8+, or CD8+CD57+ T cells (not recorded which) from PBMCs. The receptors shown here come from a human donor with aplastic anemia.

The J gene is TRBJ1-2, the V gene TRBV20-1, with D hard to call. This CDR3 spans 13 amino acids. Germline values: CDR1 DFQATT, CDR2 SNEGSKA (reference sequence). Trimming removed 7 bases from V and 1 base from J, with 13 bases in between. CDR3 region: CSGAWLNNYGYTF. CDR3 DNA sequence: TGCAGTGGAGCATGGTTGAATAACTATGGCTACACCTTC.

The chain is built from TRBV20-1 and TRBJ2-7, with TRBD2 identical over 8 bases. This CDR3 has 16 residues. CDR1 is DFQATT, CDR2 SNEGSKA, per germline (reference sequence). Germline trimming cut 6 bases from V and 3 bases from J; bases unmatched to any gene: 16. CDR3 nucleotide sequence: TGCAGTGCCCTTCCCCCGGGGGGGCCTAAGGACTACGAGCAGTACTTC. Translating gives CSALPPGGPKDYEQYF.

Ten or more counts support this clonotype. The rearrangement joins TRBV4-1 to TRBJ2-7; D tentatively fits TRBD1 or TRBD2 (5 bases each). CDR3 length: 17 residues. Between the trimmed V and J ends, which lost 1 base and 0 bases, there was a span of 16 bases. Germline CDR1 MGHRA, CDR2 YSYEKL. As DNA, the CDR3 is TGCGCCAGCAGCCAAGTCGACCAGGGACGGTACTCCTACGAGCAGTACTTC. Amino acid sequence: CASSQVDQGRYSYEQYF.

Many counts were recorded for this clonotype. This chain joins TRBV15 and TRBJ1-2; 12 nucleotides align to TRBD1. The CDR3 contains 18 residues. Germline loops: CDR1 LNHNV, CDR2 YYDKDF (reference sequence). The ends lost 0 bases at V and 3 bases at J; junction bases unmatched: 8. CDR3 sequence reads: CATSRDDAGQGADYGYTF. The CDR3 DNA follows: TGTGCCACCAGCAGAGATGATGCGGGACAGGGGGCTGACTATGGCTACACCTTC.

The V gene is TRBV19, the J gene TRBJ1-1, with 9 bases that match TRBD1. The length of the CDR3 is 15 residues. V was clipped by 6 bases and J by 5 bases; unmatched bases: 10. Germline assignment: CDR1 LNHDA and CDR2 SQIVND (reference sequence). CDR3 nucleotides: TGTGCCAGTAGGGGACAGGGACGTATAAGTACTGAAGCTTTCTTT. This sequence encodes CASRGQGRISTEAFF. Combining the CDR3 with reference TRBV19 and TRBJ1-1 gives the whole variable domain DGGITQSPKYLFRKEGQNVTLSCEQNLNHDAMYWYRQDPGQGLRLIYYSQIVNDFQKGDIAEGYSVSREKKESFPLTVTSAQKNPTAFYLCASRGQGRISTEAFFGQGTRLTVV.

The genes are TRBV7-8 and TRBJ1-1; no definite D call. CDR1 and CDR2 (germline): SGHVS, FQNEAQ. CDR3 length: 13 amino acids. The V end lost 0 bases, the J end lost 7 bases, and 9 bases lay between the germline ends. The CDR3 reads CASSLAPNLEAFF. The CDR3 coding sequence is TGTGCCAGCAGCTTAGCGCCGAACCTTGAAGCTTTCTTT. Full variable domain (outside the CDR3, taken from reference TRBV7-8 and TRBJ1-1): GAGVSQSPRYKVAKRGQDVALRCDPISGHVSLFWYQQALGQGPEFLTYFQNEAQLDKSGLPSDRFFAERPEGSVSTLKIQRTQQEDSAVYLCASSLAPNLEAFFGQGTRLTVV.

As for this clonotype: One end of the junction does not line up with germline, which may come from a read error. This chain uses TRBV7-7 with TRBJ2-7; possibly TRBD2 for D (6 bases). From germline, CDR1 is SSHAT and CDR2 FNYEAQ (reference sequence). The CDR3 is 16 residues long. The CDR3, as DNA: TGTGCTAGCAGCCCGACCGTAGCGGTGTGCTCCTACGAGCAGTACTTC. Translation gives CASSPTVAVCSYEQYF.

The chain is built from TRBV7-2 and TRBJ1-6, with TRBD1 as a possible D gene (6 bases). The germline CDR1 and CDR2 sequences are SGHTA and FQGNSA. Trimming stripped 5 bases from V and 17 bases from J, with 16 bases between. The CDR3 extends over 12 amino acids. The CDR3 loop reads CASSQPDRPFHF. The CDR3 coding sequence is TGTGCCAGCAGCCAACCGGACAGACCTTTCCACTTT.

This chain connects TRBV12-3 or TRBV12-4 to TRBJ1-2; D not resolved. This CDR3 region has 14 residues. The V and J ends lost 2 bases and 4 bases respectively, with 11 bases between them. CDR3 loop: CASSLSPTVYGYTF. DNA for the CDR3: TGTGCCAGCAGTTTATCCCCAACAGTCTATGGCTACACCTTC.

J is TRBJ1-6 and V is TRBV7-2; D gene uncertain. The length of the CDR3 is 14 residues. Germline CDR1 reads SGHTA; CDR2 reads FQGNSA. Trimming left V 3 bases short and J 5 bases short, with 8 bases between. The CDR3 spells CASSFLADNSPLHF. DNA of the CDR3: TGTGCCAGCAGCTTTTTGGCTGATAATTCACCCCTCCACTTT. Full variable domain (rest looked up from reference TRBV7-2 and TRBJ1-6): GAGVSQSPSNKVTEKGKDVELRCDPISGHTALYWYRQSLGQGLEFLIYFQGNSAPDKSGLPSDRFSAERTGGSVSTLTIQRTQQEDSAVYLCASSFLADNSPLHFGNGTRLTVT.

The genes are TRBV6-5 and TRBJ1-2; D is perhaps TRBD1 (6 bases). V dropped 5 bases and J dropped 0 bases, with 10 bases sitting between them. Germline lookup yields CDR1 MNHEY and CDR2 SVGAGI. The length of the CDR3 is 14 residues. The CDR3: CASSQDRSNYGYTF. The CDR3 nucleotides read TGTGCCAGCAGTCAGGACAGATCTAACTATGGCTACACCTTC.

There are many counts of this clonotype. V gene TRBV6-6 combines with J gene TRBJ1-2; D not resolved. Germline V gene data show CDR1 as MNHNY and CDR2 as SVGAGI (reference sequence). The CDR3 spans 13 residues. With 2 bases removed from V and 8 bases from J, the gap between germline ends came to 12 bases. CDR3 bases: TGTGCCAGCAGTTACACAACAATGTACGGCTACACCTTC. Translated: CASSYTTMYGYTF.

This clonotype has ten or more counts. For the CDR3, the DNA is TGTGCCAGCAGCCAAGAAAACCGGCCCCACGAGCAGTACTTC. It translates to CASSQENRPHEQYF. J is TRBJ2-7 and V is TRBV3-1; the D is unclear. The CDR3 is 14 amino acids. Looked up from germline, CDR1 is LGHDT and CDR2 is YNNKEL (reference sequence). V lost 0 bases and J lost 5, with 11 bases in between.

The J gene is TRBJ2-4, the V gene TRBV7-9; D ambiguous. The CDR3 has 16 residues. Trimming shortened V by 4 bases and J by 0 bases, and 13 bases separated the two germline ends. The germline V gene encodes CDR1 SEHNR and CDR2 FQNEAQ (reference sequence). Here the CDR3 reads CASSSTERLAKNIQYF. The CDR3 DNA sequence: TGTGCCAGCAGCTCCACCGAGCGTCTAGCCAAAAACATTCAGTACTTC.

The chain employs TRBV11-2 and TRBJ1-5; D call uncertain. V lost 0 bases and J 6 bases, leaving 6 bases between the germline ends. Germline V gene data show CDR1 as SGHAT and CDR2 as FQNNGV. The CDR3 contains 13 residues. DNA of the CDR3: TGTGCCAGCAGCTTAGAACCCGGTCAGCCCCAGCATTTT. Its protein product is CASSLEPGQPQHF.

The CDR3 spells CASSLDRTIYEQYF. CDR3 nucleotide sequence: TGTGCCAGCAGCTTAGACAGAACCATCTACGAGCAGTACTTC. The gene calls are TRBV5-6 and TRBJ2-7, with D perhaps TRBD1 (5 bases). The CDR3 length is 14 residues. V was cut by 2 bases and J by 3 bases, with 12 bases left in between. CDR1 SGHDT and CDR2 YYEEEE come from the germline V gene. Supplemented by reference TRBV5-6 and TRBJ2-7, the full variable domain reads DAGVTQSPTHLIKTRGQQVTLRCSPKSGHDTVSWYQQALGQGPQFIFQYYEEEERQRGNFPDRFSGHQFPNYSSELNVNALLLGDSALYLCASSLDRTIYEQYFGPGTRLTVT.

This chain joins TRBV20-1 and TRBJ2-7; 10 nucleotides line up with TRBD2. CDR1 is DFQATT and CDR2 is SNEGSKA in the germline V gene (reference sequence). CDR3 size: 14 residues. J gave up 5 bases and V 3 bases, and 7 bases lay outside the gene matches. CDR3 region: CSARGLAGVNEQYF. CDR3 DNA: TGCAGTGCTAGGGGGCTAGCGGGAGTCAACGAGCAGTACTTC.

This clonotype was recorded at least ten times. This chain uses TRBV12-3 or TRBV12-4 with TRBJ1-3, with 11 bases that match TRBD1. With V trimmed by 5 bases and J by 7 bases, 7 bases remained unmatched. This CDR3 region has 15 residues. The DNA for the CDR3 is TGTGCCAGCAGTCCTACCGGGACAGGGGGTAACACCATATATTTT. Amino acids: CASSPTGTGGNTIYF.

There are many counts of this clonotype. V usage is TRBV11-2 and J usage is TRBJ2-1; D not certain. The germline CDR1 and CDR2 sequences are SGHAT and FQNNGV. The CDR3 is 15 residues long. Trimming shortened V by 3 bases and J by 0 bases, and 9 bases separated the two germline ends. As DNA, the CDR3 is TGTGCCAGCAGCTTCTGGACGAGCTCCTACAATGAGCAGTTCTTC. Protein product: CASSFWTSSYNEQFF. The full variable domain, completed using reference TRBV11-2 and TRBJ2-1, is EAGVAQSPRYKIIEKRQSVAFWCNPISGHATLYWYQQILGQGPKLLIQFQNNGVVDDSQLPKDRFSAERLKGVDSTLKIQPAKLEDSAVYLCASSFWTSSYNEQFFGPGTRLTVL.

The chain couples TRBV20-1 to TRBJ2-3; 8 bases map to TRBD2. Germline V gene data show CDR1 as DFQATT and CDR2 as SNEGSKA (reference sequence). The CDR3 totals 13 residues. With 8 bases clipped from V and 1 base from J, the junction kept 5 bases outside the gene matches. The CDR3 region is CSSAGGRTDTQYF. CDR3 nucleotides: TGCAGTTCCGCGGGGGGCCGCACAGATACGCAGTATTTT.

The sample holds many counts of this clonotype. J is TRBJ2-7 and V is TRBV5-4; D is possibly TRBD1 or TRBD2 (5 bases each). V was pared by 0 bases and J by 3 bases, with 16 bases between. CDR3 length: 16 residues. The germline CDR1 and CDR2 sequences are SGHNT and YYREEE (reference sequence). The CDR3 coding sequence is TGTGCCAGCAGCTTGGCCGGCAGCGGACACATCTACGAGCAGTACTTC. This encodes CASSLAGSGHIYEQYF.

This clonotype was detected once. The chain recombines TRBV7-8 with TRBJ2-6; 7 bases match TRBD1. Trimming at V came to 5 bases and at J to 0 bases, leaving 13 bases not matched to a gene. CDR3 size: 19 residues. Germline loops: CDR1 SGHVS, CDR2 FQNEAQ. CDR3 coding DNA: TGTGCCAGCAGCCACAGGGGTCCCTTACACCTCTCTGGGGCCAACGTCCTGACTTTC. Translation gives CASSHRGPLHLSGANVLTF.

About this clonotype itself: This may be a read error, as it is one base from a much larger clone. The V gene is TRBV12-3 or TRBV12-4, the J gene TRBJ2-1; tentatively, D is TRBD2 (7 bases). The CDR3 is 16 amino acids. V dropped 2 bases and J dropped 4 bases, with 15 bases sitting between them. The CDR3, as DNA: TGTGCCAGCAGTTTAATAGGGGGGGGGCCTTACAATGAGCAGTTCTTC. Protein product: CASSLIGGGPYNEQFF.

Details on this clonotype: A single base separates this from a much larger clone, so it may be a read error. The CDR3 region is CASSQDTTTQEAQYF. The CDR3 DNA sequence: TGCGCCAGCAGCCAAGATACGACTACCCAAGAGGCCCAGTACTTC. V usage is TRBV4-1 and J usage is TRBJ2-5; TRBD2 might be the D (5 bases). Germline V gives CDR1 MGHRA, CDR2 YSYEKL. The CDR3 sequence is 15 residues long.

The sample holds many counts of this clonotype. The chain joins TRBV10-2 to TRBJ1-4; no reliable D call. V was clipped by 2 bases and J by 7 bases, with 2 bases between them. Germline V gene lookup returns CDR1 WSHSY and CDR2 SAAADI. This CDR3 is built from 11 residues. This CDR3 is CASSETEKLFF. The CDR3 region has the DNA TGCGCCAGCAGTGAGACTGAAAAACTGTTTTTT.

There are many counts of this clonotype. The V gene is TRBV4-1, the J gene TRBJ2-7; TRBD1 matches 7 bases. This CDR3 is built from 14 residues. V lost 1 base to trimming and J lost 2 bases; unmatched junction nucleotides: 2. Germline V gene lookup returns CDR1 MGHRA and CDR2 YSYEKL. The CDR3 here is CASSQGQGTYEQYF. For the CDR3, the DNA is TGCGCCAGCAGCCAAGGACAGGGTACCTACGAGCAGTACTTC.

This clonotype showed up just once. The genes are TRBV29-1 and TRBJ2-7; 10 bases agree with TRBD2. The CDR3 has 14 residues. The ends lost 6 bases at V and 6 bases at J; junction bases unmatched: 11. CDR1 and CDR2 (germline): SQVTM, ANQGSEA. Here the CDR3 reads CSVSTSGNHLEQYF. The CDR3 DNA reads as TGCAGCGTGTCCACTAGCGGGAACCACCTCGAGCAGTACTTC.

The chain joins TRBV29-1 to TRBJ2-2; D is unresolved. This CDR3 is built from 12 residues. The germline V and J ends were trimmed by 4 bases and 1 base, with 4 bases remaining between them. Germline V gives CDR1 SQVTM, CDR2 ANQGSEA. The CDR3 region is CSVVKNTGELFF. The DNA of the CDR3 is TGCAGCGTTGTCAAGAACACCGGGGAGCTGTTTTTT.

Worth noting for this clonotype: A junction end diverges from the germline sequence, so it may reflect a read error. V usage is TRBV25-1 and J usage is TRBJ1-2; 7 bases are a match to TRBD1. The germline gives CDR1 MGHDK, CDR2 SYGVNS. The CDR3 runs to 16 residues. The CDR3 DNA reads as TGTGCCAGCAGTACATGGACAGGAGGAACTAACAATGGCTACACCTTC. Translating it yields CASSTWTGGTNNGYTF.

This chain uses TRBV7-9 with TRBJ2-1, with D possibly matching TRBD2 (6 bases). This CDR3 region has 15 residues. V was clipped by 9 bases and J by 3 bases, with 18 bases between them. CDR1 and CDR2 from the germline V gene are SEHNR and FQNEAQ (reference sequence). CDR3 in amino acids: CASSIFAGNYNEQFF. The CDR3 nucleotides are TGTGCCAGTAGTATTTTTGCGGGGAACTACAATGAGCAGTTCTTC. Based on the CDR3 plus reference TRBV7-9 and TRBJ2-1, the full variable domain is DTGVSQNPRHKITKRGQNVTFRCDPISEHNRLYWYRQTLGQGPEFLTYFQNEAQLEKSRLLSDRFSAERPKGSFSTLEIQRTEQGDSAMYLCASSIFAGNYNEQFFGPGTRLTVL.